These 27 T cell receptor beta chains were all obtained from the same sample, sequenced in a study of cytomegalovirus exposure and HLA in healthy donors. 13 Jbeta primers and 60 Vbeta primers were used for the PCR. Method: immunoSEQ multiplex PCR; TCRdb's copy keeps in-frame clones and lacks some. The sample contains 150,000 or so clones, over 60% of which appear only once. Input material: PBMCs. These receptors were collected from a woman between 50 and 59 years old in good health and CMV-seropositive.

The rearrangement joins TRBV20-1 to TRBJ1-2, with D unresolved. With 4 bases removed from V and 8 bases from J, the gap between germline ends came to 8 bases. This CDR3 is built from 10 residues. Germline V lookup: CDR1 DFQATT, CDR2 SNEGSKA (reference sequence). The CDR3, as DNA: TGCAGTGCTAAATTCCAGGGCTACACCTTC. It yields the protein CSAKFQGYTF.

The chain recombines TRBV13 with TRBJ2-5; possible D gene TRBD1, 6 bases. The CDR3 is 14 amino acids. The germline CDR1 and CDR2 sequences are PRHDT and FYEKMQ (reference sequence). V gave up 1 base and J gave up 4 bases, with 10 bases separating them. Here the CDR3 DNA reads TGTGCCAGCAGCTTAGTTGGGGGCGCAGAGACCCAGTACTTC. This sequence encodes CASSLVGGAETQYF.

The J gene is TRBJ2-5, the V gene TRBV7-9; TRBD2 agrees at 9 bases. The CDR3 consists of 17 residues. Germline CDR1 and CDR2: SEHNR and FQNEAQ (reference sequence). J gave up 4 bases and V 1 base, and 10 bases lay outside the gene matches. The CDR3: CASSLVARLAGRETQYF. The CDR3 DNA is TGTGCCAGCAGCTTAGTAGCGCGCCTAGCGGGACGAGAGACCCAGTACTTC. The variable domain in full, with the rest retrieved from reference TRBV7-9 and TRBJ2-5, is DTGVSQNPRHKITKRGQNVTFRCDPISEHNRLYWYRQTLGQGPEFLTYFQNEAQLEKSRLLSDRFSAERPKGSFSTLEIQRTEQGDSAMYLCASSLVARLAGRETQYFGPGTRLLVL.

Here the CDR3 reads CASSYGQGPGAYGYTF. In DNA, the CDR3 is TGCGCCAGCAGCTACGGACAGGGGCCGGGGGCATATGGCTACACCTTC. J is TRBJ1-2 and V is TRBV5-1; 9 nucleotides match TRBD1. V shed 3 bases, J shed 5 bases, and the junction held 11 bases outside the gene matches. Germline-derived CDR1 and CDR2 are SGHRS and YFSETQ. The CDR3 is made up of 16 amino acids.

This clone was counted once. The rearrangement links TRBV29-1 to TRBJ1-3; 7 bases align to TRBD1. The junction had 7 bases not matched to a gene; V was cut back by 7 bases and J by 4 bases. The CDR3 has 13 residues. The germline CDR1 and CDR2 sequences are SQVTM and ANQGSEA. CDR3: CSAEGTAGNTIYF. The CDR3 coding sequence is TGCAGCGCAGAGGGGACAGCGGGAAACACCATATATTTT.

The rearrangement links TRBV10-2 to TRBJ1-1; D possibly corresponds to TRBD1 (6 bases). With 3 bases removed from V and 1 base from J, the gap between germline ends came to 15 bases. The CDR3 runs 16 residues. The germline V gene encodes CDR1 WSHSY and CDR2 SAAADI. This CDR3 reads CASSENQGGGNTEAFF. The CDR3, as DNA: TGCGCCAGCAGTGAAAACCAAGGGGGGGGGAACACTGAAGCTTTCTTT.

This chain links TRBV6-5 with TRBJ2-7; 7 bases map to TRBD1. This CDR3 contains 13 residues. The V and J ends lost 5 bases and 4 bases, in that order; junction bases with no gene match: 5. The germline V gene encodes CDR1 MNHEY and CDR2 SVGAGI. The CDR3 loop is CASSMGQRYEQYF. The DNA of the CDR3 is TGTGCCAGCAGTATGGGACAGAGATACGAGCAGTACTTC.

This clone has a handful of counts. The J gene is TRBJ1-1, the V gene TRBV10-2, with 8 nucleotides matching TRBD1. V shed 1 base and J 0 bases; nucleotides not matched to a gene: 7. CDR3 length equals 17 residues. Germline assignment: CDR1 WSHSY and CDR2 SAAADI. The CDR3 region has the DNA TGCGCCAGCAGTGAGTGGGGGACAGGAAATATGAACACTGAAGCTTTCTTT. It specifies CASSEWGTGNMNTEAFF.

The genes are TRBV6-1 and TRBJ2-7; a weak D match, TRBD1 (6 bases). Looked up from germline, CDR1 is MNHNS and CDR2 is SASEGT. The length of the CDR3 is 15 residues. The V and J ends lost 4 bases and 9 bases respectively, with 22 bases between them. DNA of the CDR3: TGTGCCAGCAGTGGGGGTAGAACAGGGCTTTTGGGGCAGTACTTC. This gives the protein CASSGGRTGLLGQYF.

The rearrangement links TRBV29-1 to TRBJ2-1; a possible D gene is TRBD1 (8 bases). V dropped 3 bases and J dropped 8 bases, with 17 bases sitting between them. Per germline, CDR1 SQVTM and CDR2 ANQGSEA. CDR3 length: 14 amino acids. Here the CDR3 reads CSVEGGTGRDEQFF. CDR3 in DNA: TGCAGCGTTGAGGGAGGGACAGGTCGGGATGAGCAGTTCTTC.

The chain links TRBV9 to TRBJ1-2, with D possibly matching TRBD1 (6 bases). Germline CDR1 reads SGDLS; CDR2 reads YYNGEE. The CDR3 is made up of 14 amino acids. Trimming removed 0 bases from V and 4 bases from J, with 10 bases in between. CDR3 nucleotide sequence: TGTGCCAGCAGCGTAGCGACAGGCCCCTATGGCTACACCTTC. As protein: CASSVATGPYGYTF. The entire variable domain, with the rest obtained from reference TRBV9 and TRBJ1-2, is as follows: DSGVTQTPKHLITATGQRVTLRCSPRSGDLSVYWYQQSLDQGLQFLIQYYNGEERAKGNILERFSAQQFPDLHSELNLSSLELGDSALYFCASSVATGPYGYTFGSGTRLTVV.

This clone was counted a single time. The rearrangement joins TRBV6-5 to TRBJ1-2, with 8 bases lining up with TRBD1. The germline gives CDR1 MNHEY, CDR2 SVGAGI. Germline trimming cut 7 bases from V and 8 bases from J; bases unmatched to any gene: 15. The CDR3 is made up of 15 amino acids. DNA of the CDR3: TGTGCCAGCATCACAAAAGGACAGGGCTCTTTAGGCTACACCTTC. It encodes CASITKGQGSLGYTF.

The genes are TRBV25-1 and TRBJ1-2; 9 positions match TRBD1. This CDR3 is 14 amino acids long. The trim removed 5 bases at V and 7 bases at J, leaving 8 bases unmatched. Germline V gene lookup returns CDR1 MGHDK and CDR2 SYGVNS. CDR3 DNA sequence: TGTGCCAGCAGTAGTCAACAGGGGGCGTCTGGCTACACCTTC. Its protein product is CASSSQQGASGYTF.

The CDR3 is CASSGNRGSLSSYNSPLHF. The CDR3 nucleotides read TGTGCCAGCAGTGGTAACAGGGGCTCGCTAAGCTCCTATAATTCACCCCTCCACTTT. The rearrangement uses TRBV6-4 and TRBJ1-6; TRBD1 matches 7 bases. The V and J ends lost 4 bases and 0 bases, in that order; junction bases with no gene match: 12. The CDR3 runs to 19 residues. The germline V gene has CDR1 MRHNA and CDR2 SNTAGT.

CDR3 sequence reads: CASSRGQPDLYEQYF. As DNA, the CDR3 is TGTGCCAGCAGCAGAGGACAGCCGGACCTCTACGAGCAGTACTTC. The chain has TRBV5-8 and TRBJ2-7; possibly TRBD1 for D (6 bases). The CDR3 covers 15 residues. The germline gives CDR1 SGHTS, CDR2 YDEGEE. The V and J ends lost 4 bases and 3 bases respectively, with 17 bases between them.

This chain uses TRBV4-1 with TRBJ2-7; maybe TRBD1 (5 bases). This CDR3 is built from 16 residues. V was cut by 0 bases and J by 3 bases, with 15 bases left in between. The germline CDR1 and CDR2 sequences are MGHRA and YSYEKL. The CDR3 bases are TGCGCCAGCAGCCAAGAAATCCAGGGCCAGCTCTACGAGCAGTACTTC. Translated, it gives CASSQEIQGQLYEQYF.

For this clone: One end of the junction is discordant with germline, which a read error may explain. This chain joins TRBV5-6 and TRBJ2-5; D is uncertain. CDR1 is SGHDT and CDR2 is YYEEEE in the germline V gene. This CDR3 is 11 amino acids long. The DNA of the CDR3 is TGTGCCAGCAGCTTGCAAGCGACCCAGTACTTC. Translation: CASSLQATQYF.

This clone came up a few times. The chain is built from TRBV2 and TRBJ2-3, with D perhaps TRBD1 (6 bases). This CDR3 contains 13 residues. Deletions cut 7 bases from V and 2 bases from J, with 10 bases between. Germline assignment: CDR1 SNHLY and CDR2 FYNNEI. The CDR3 DNA is TGTGCCAGCAACATGGGACACACAGATACGCAGTATTTT. It codes for CASNMGHTDTQYF.

This chain uses TRBV28 with TRBJ2-3; 7 bases are shared with TRBD2. Germline-derived CDR1 and CDR2 are MDHEN and SYDVKM. V gave up 8 bases and J gave up 0 bases; unmatched junction bases: 8. CDR3 length: 15 amino acids. The CDR3 sequence is CASGPGGLSTDTQYF. The CDR3 DNA reads as TGTGCCAGCGGGCCTGGGGGACTAAGCACAGATACGCAGTATTTT.

The J gene is TRBJ2-1, the V gene TRBV5-6; D perhaps matches TRBD1 (6 bases). Germline V gene lookup returns CDR1 SGHDT and CDR2 YYEEEE. V lost 3 bases to trimming and J lost 9 bases, with 22 bases between them. CDR3 size: 16 residues. The CDR3 bases are TGTGCCAGCAGCTCCTCCCAAGTGAGGGGGACAAGTGAGCAGTTCTTC. This translates into CASSSSQVRGTSEQFF.

This chain connects TRBV5-1 to TRBJ2-5; the match to TRBD2 covers 8 bases. The CDR3 length is 15 residues. The J segment lost 5 bases and the V segment lost 2 bases, leaving 8 bases of the junction unmatched. Germline loops: CDR1 SGHRS, CDR2 YFSETQ. The CDR3, as DNA: TGCGCCAGCAGCTTAAACGGGGGGGCCGCGGAGACCCAGTACTTC. Translating it yields CASSLNGGAAETQYF.

The J gene is TRBJ2-7, the V gene TRBV19, with D perhaps matching TRBD2 (8 bases). The CDR3 is 16 amino acids. Germline V gene sequence: CDR1 LNHDA, CDR2 SQIVND (reference sequence). V lost 5 bases, J lost 3 bases, and 20 bases lay in between. The CDR3 coding sequence is TGTGCCAGTAGTGGGGGACTAGTGACAGGGCTCTACGAGCAGTACTTC. It codes for CASSGGLVTGLYEQYF.

This clone was recorded once. This chain joins TRBV5-6 and TRBJ2-3, with 7 bases fitting TRBD1. CDR1 is SGHDT, CDR2 YYEEEE, per germline. CDR3 length: 15 amino acids. V lost 0 bases and J lost 1; bases outside the gene matches: 2. CDR3 in DNA: TGTGCCAGCAGCTTGGGTCAGGGGGGCACAGATACGCAGTATTTT. As protein: CASSLGQGGTDTQYF.

Note on this clone: Germline is not matched at one junction end, which may reflect a read error. V gene TRBV5-4 combines with J gene TRBJ1-1; possible D gene TRBD1, 5 bases. CDR3 length: 13 residues. Per germline, CDR1 SGHNT and CDR2 YYREEE (reference sequence). The CDR3 sequence: CASTRRGVAEAFF. The CDR3 nucleotides are TGTGCCAGCACCAGGCGGGGGGTTGCTGAAGCTTTTTTT.

In its sample, this clone was seen a few times. The rearrangement uses TRBV27 and TRBJ2-2; weak D call: TRBD2 (6 bases). V lost 6 bases to trimming and J lost 4 bases, with 12 bases between them. Germline loops: CDR1 MNHEY, CDR2 SMNVEV (reference sequence). The CDR3 contains 14 residues. CDR3 sequence reads: CASSRGAATGELFF. The CDR3 region has the DNA TGTGCCAGCAGCCGCGGGGCCGCCACCGGGGAGCTGTTTTTT.

The chain is built from TRBV19 and TRBJ1-6; D unclear. Trimming removed 9 bases at V and 8 bases at J, with 14 bases between. The CDR3 covers 13 residues. Germline-derived CDR1 and CDR2 are LNHDA and SQIVND (reference sequence). Here the CDR3 reads CASRHEEYSPLHF. For the CDR3, the DNA is TGTGCCAGCCGTCATGAGGAATATTCACCCCTCCACTTT.

This clone came up a few times. The chain joins TRBV5-1 to TRBJ1-3; a possible D gene is TRBD1 (6 bases). The CDR3 is 15 residues long. Germline assignment: CDR1 SGHRS and CDR2 YFSETQ. V was clipped by 4 bases and J by 0 bases, with 11 bases between them. The CDR3 loop is CASSQDSYSGNTIYF. The CDR3 DNA follows: TGCGCCAGCAGCCAGGACAGTTACTCTGGAAACACCATATATTTT.